This T cell receptor (beta chain) was captured by sequencing in a study of beta chain features in type 1 diabetes. The CDR3 covers 14 residues. CDR1 is SGHTA, CDR2 FQGNSA, per germline. Trimming took 3 bases from V and 4 from J, leaving 10 bases between them. Expressed TCRB transcripts were sequenced, since all the RNA that had been isolated was reverse transcribed. Produced via immunoSEQ multiplex PCR; TCRdb's table is partial and in-frame only. This table has 200,000 to 250,000 clones, 25% to 30% appearing once. Study-level findings and limits: Within patients, naive, central memory and Treg TCRB repertoires seemed more similar than within healthy donors. Among all four CD4+ subsets, Type 1 diabetes patients had TCRB CDR3s that were moderately but significantly shorter.

Per donor, one heparinised blood draw averaged approximately 110 mL. Via CD45RO/CCR7/CD25/CD127/CD95/CD27, cells of the CD4+ naive, central memory, regulatory and stem cell-like memory subsets were sorted. To note about this clone: Its target is not known.

Sequencing input: central memory CD4+ T cells from blood. V is TRBV7-2 and J is TRBJ2-1; no definite D call. This sequence was found in a man aged 25-45 years in good health. This chain's CDR3 is CASSFGARYNEQFF. CDR3 DNA: TGTGCCAGCAGCTTCGGAGCGCGGTACAATGAGCAGTTCTTC. The whole variable domain, remainder taken from reference TRBV7-2 and TRBJ2-1, is GAGVSQSPSNKVTEKGKDVELRCDPISGHTALYWYRQSLGQGLEFLIYFQGNSAPDKSGLPSDRFSAERTGGSVSTLTIQRTQQEDSAVYLCASSFGARYNEQFFGPGTRLTVL.